This TCR beta chain was recorded in a study of cytotoxic CD8 clonotypes in ibrutinib-treated CLL. Study-wide results and caveats: Exceeding age-matched healthy donors, baseline clonality also tracked the counts of circulating CD8+ T cells.

In germline, CDR1 is MGHRA, CDR2 YSYEKL. CDR3 length equals 14 residues. The V end lost 5 bases, the J end lost 0 bases, and 10 bases lay between the germline ends. This table comes from immunoSEQ multiplex PCR, and its TCRdb copy is limited to in-frame clones, with some not included. The data contain about 69,000 clones, more than 75% of them singletons. Remarks on this clone: Its antigen is still unknown.

The clonotype comes from a human donor with chronic lymphocytic leukemia. The sample was PBMCs, taken at disease progression, from a patient treated with ibrutinib. J is TRBJ1-2 and V is TRBV4-1, with D tentatively TRBD1 (6 bases). The CDR3 nucleotides read TGCGCCAGCAGCGCCAGGGGACCTAACTATGGCTACACCTTC. It translates to CASSARGPNYGYTF.